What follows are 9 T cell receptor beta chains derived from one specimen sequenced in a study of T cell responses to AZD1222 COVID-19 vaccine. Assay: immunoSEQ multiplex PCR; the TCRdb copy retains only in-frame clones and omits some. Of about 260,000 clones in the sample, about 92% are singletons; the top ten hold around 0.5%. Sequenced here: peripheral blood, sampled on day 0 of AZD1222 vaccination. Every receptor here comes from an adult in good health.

This chain's CDR3 is CASSLEGNSNQPQHF. DNA of the CDR3: TGCGCCAGCAGCCTGGAGGGGAATAGCAATCAGCCCCAGCATTTT. The chain combines TRBV5-1 with TRBJ1-5, with TRBD1 as a possible D gene (5 bases). V lost 4 bases, J lost 0 bases, and 11 bases lay in between. The CDR3 has 15 residues. Germline V lookup: CDR1 SGHRS, CDR2 YFSETQ.

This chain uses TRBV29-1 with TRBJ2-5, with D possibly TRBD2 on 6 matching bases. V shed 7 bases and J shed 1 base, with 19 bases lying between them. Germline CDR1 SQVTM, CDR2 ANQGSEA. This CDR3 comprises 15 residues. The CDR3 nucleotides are TGCAGCGCCCGGGACTTCATAGGGGTCCAAGAGACCCAGTACTTC. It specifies CSARDFIGVQETQYF. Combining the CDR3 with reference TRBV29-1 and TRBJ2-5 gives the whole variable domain SAVISQKPSRDICQRGTSLTIQCQVDSQVTMMFWYRQQPGQSLTLIATANQGSEATYESGFVIDKFPISRPNLTFSTLTVSNMSPEDSSIYLCSARDFIGVQETQYFGPGTRLLVL.

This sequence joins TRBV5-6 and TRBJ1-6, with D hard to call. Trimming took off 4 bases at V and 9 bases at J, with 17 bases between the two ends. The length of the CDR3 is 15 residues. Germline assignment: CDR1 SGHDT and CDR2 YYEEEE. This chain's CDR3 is CASSRTLTGGSPLHF. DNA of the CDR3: TGTGCCAGCAGCCGGACGCTAACGGGAGGTTCACCCCTCCACTTT.

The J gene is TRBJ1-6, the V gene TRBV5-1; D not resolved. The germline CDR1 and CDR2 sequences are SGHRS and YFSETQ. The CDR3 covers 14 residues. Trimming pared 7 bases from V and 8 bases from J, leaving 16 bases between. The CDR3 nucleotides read TGCGCCAGCTCGAACGGAGAAATAGATTCACCCCTCCACTTT. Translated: CASSNGEIDSPLHF.

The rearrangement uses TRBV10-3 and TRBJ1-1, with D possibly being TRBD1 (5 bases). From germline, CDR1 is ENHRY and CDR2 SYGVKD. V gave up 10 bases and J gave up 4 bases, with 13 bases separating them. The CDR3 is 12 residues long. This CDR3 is CATGGTPTEAFF. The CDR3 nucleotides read TGTGCCACCGGAGGGACCCCCACTGAAGCTTTCTTT.

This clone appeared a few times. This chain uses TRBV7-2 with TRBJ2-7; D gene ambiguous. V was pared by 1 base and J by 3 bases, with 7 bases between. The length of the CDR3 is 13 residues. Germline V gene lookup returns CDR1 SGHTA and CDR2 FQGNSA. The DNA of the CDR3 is TGTGCCAGCAGCTTAGACCCCGGCTACGAGCAGTACTTC. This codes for CASSLDPGYEQYF.

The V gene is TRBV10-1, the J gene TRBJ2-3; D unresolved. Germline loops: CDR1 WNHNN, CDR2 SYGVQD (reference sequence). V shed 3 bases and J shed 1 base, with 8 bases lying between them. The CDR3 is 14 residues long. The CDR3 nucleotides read TGCGCCAGCAGTGAAGGTCTGCGCACAGATACGCAGTATTTT. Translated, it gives CASSEGLRTDTQYF.

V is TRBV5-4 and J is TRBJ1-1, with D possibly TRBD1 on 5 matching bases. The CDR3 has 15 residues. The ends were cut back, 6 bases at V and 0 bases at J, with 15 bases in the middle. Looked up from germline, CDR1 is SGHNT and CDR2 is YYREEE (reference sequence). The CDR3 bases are TGTGCCAGCATCAATACCCCGGGGCTGAACACTGAAGCTTTCTTT. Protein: CASINTPGLNTEAFF.

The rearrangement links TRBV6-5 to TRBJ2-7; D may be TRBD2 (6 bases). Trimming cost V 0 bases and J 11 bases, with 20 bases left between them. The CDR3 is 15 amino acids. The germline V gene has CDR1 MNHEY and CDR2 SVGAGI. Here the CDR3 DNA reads TGTGCCAGCAGTTACTCGAAGGTGGGAGGCCATAAAGAGTACTTC. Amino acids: CASSYSKVGGHKEYF.